The clone carrying this T cell receptor beta chain was seen many times. TCRdb reprocessed the PCR reads with MiXCR, giving one entry per CDR3 protein. The table includes 62,000 or so distinct CDR3 sequences, around 18% detected once. Germline values: CDR1 MNHEY, CDR2 SMNVEV (reference sequence). Trimming cost V 4 bases and J 3 bases, with 10 bases left between them. This CDR3 comprises 13 residues. This sample is drawn from a study of molecular identifiers for immune sequencing clone quantification. The rearrangement uses TRBV27 and TRBJ2-7; possibly TRBD1 for D (6 bases). Input material: naive CD8+ T cells from blood, with Jurkat cell RNA spiked in. Subset here: FACS-sorted CD8+CD4-CCR7+CD45RA+ naive T cells. This clonotype originated in a human donor in good health. Some libraries in this study had Jurkat cell RNA spiked in. CDR3 residues: CASSYRANYEQYF. The CDR3 DNA reads TGTGCCAGCAGTTACAGGGCGAACTACGAGCAGTACTTC.